Shown below are 22 T cell receptor beta chains from a single sample sequenced in a study of tumor-infiltrating lymphocytes in primary liver carcinoma. From around 530 ng of total RNA, TCR beta-specific cDNA was reverse-transcribed using a constant-region primer. It was through three nested multiplex PCR rounds of slightly modified ARM-PCR that TCR beta libraries arose. In the first two PCR rounds, TRBV1-TRBV30 forward primers were paired with a C-beta reverse primer, and each round lasted about 10 cycles. TCRdb re-derived calls from the multiplex PCR reads in MiXCR, one entry per CDR3 protein. This table holds about 320,000 distinct CDR3 sequences, less than 75% found once. The blood RNA (from unsorted whole blood) was obtained, and germline DNA was also extracted. Sequencing was carried out using peripheral blood. The receptors originated from a man in his forties with primary liver carcinoma and hepatitis B virus infection.

Note on this clonotype: This may be a read error, as it is one base from a much larger clone. The chain has TRBV28 and TRBJ2-2, with D possibly matching TRBD2 (6 bases). This CDR3 is 17 amino acids long. CDR1 is MDHEN and CDR2 is SYDVKM in the germline V gene. In DNA form, the CDR3 reads TGTGCCAGCAGTCCGGGGTTTGAGCTAGCGAAAACCGGGGAGCTGTTTTTT. Encoded protein: CASSPGFELAKTGELFF.

The chain recombines TRBV11-1 with TRBJ2-7; D is unresolved. Germline-derived CDR1 and CDR2 are SGHAT and FQDESV (reference sequence). V was trimmed by 0 bases and J by 4 bases, leaving 13 bases between them. CDR3 length: 15 residues. Here the CDR3 reads CASSLAPGGRYEQYF. The CDR3 coding sequence is TGTGCCAGCAGCTTAGCGCCGGGCGGCAGATACGAGCAGTACTTC.

This clonotype was recorded many times. V and J are TRBV29-1 and TRBJ1-2; D gene uncertain. V lost 4 bases to trimming and J lost 4 bases, with 10 bases between them. Germline lookup yields CDR1 SQVTM and CDR2 ANQGSEA. The CDR3 totals 12 residues. CDR3: CSVAEAAYGYTF. The CDR3 nucleotides read TGCAGCGTTGCTGAGGCAGCCTATGGCTACACCTTC.

This clonotype was seen a single time. V gene TRBV11-3 combines with J gene TRBJ2-2; 7 nucleotides match TRBD1. Germline V gene data show CDR1 as SGHNT and CDR2 as YENEEA. CDR3 length: 16 residues. Germline trimming cut 7 bases from V and 5 bases from J; bases unmatched to any gene: 13. The CDR3 DNA reads TGTGCCAGCACCGCACGGGATAGGGGGCGGACCGGGGAGCTGTTTTTT. It specifies CASTARDRGRTGELFF.

A remark on this clonotype: A much larger clone differs from this one at a single base, so this may be a read error. The rearrangement links TRBV11-3 to TRBJ2-3; D gene uncertain. The germline V gene has CDR1 SGHNT and CDR2 YENEEA. The CDR3 length is 17 residues. The CDR3 sequence: CASGLHLLADISDTQYF. The CDR3 nucleotides are TGTGCCAGCGGCTTACACCTTCTGGCGGATATTTCAGATACGCAGTATTTT.

Points on this clonotype: It may be a read error: a sequence one base away is much more abundant. This chain joins TRBV6-2 or TRBV6-3 and TRBJ2-1; 9 bases agree with TRBD2. This CDR3 has 15 residues. Looked up from germline, CDR1 is MNHEY and CDR2 is SVGEGT. V shed 4 bases and J 7 bases; nucleotides not matched to a gene: 8. The CDR3 bases are TGTGCCAGCAGTTTGGTTAGCGGGAGAAAAAATGAGCAGTTCTTC. Its protein is CASSLVSGRKNEQFF.

This clonotype is a singleton in its sample. This rearrangement joins TRBV28 to TRBJ2-5; 7 bases fit TRBD2. The trim removed 2 bases at V and 3 bases at J, leaving 6 bases unmatched. CDR3 length equals 15 residues. Germline CDR1 reads MDHEN; CDR2 reads SYDVKM. The CDR3 spells CASSLAGEGEETQYF. In DNA form, the CDR3 reads TGTGCCAGCAGTTTAGCGGGAGAGGGAGAAGAGACCCAGTACTTC.

The rearrangement uses TRBV11-2 and TRBJ2-7; 7 nucleotides match TRBD1. Germline-derived CDR1 and CDR2 are SGHAT and FQNNGV. The CDR3 loop spans 15 amino acids. V shed 5 bases and J 2 bases; nucleotides not matched to a gene: 9. The CDR3 sequence is CASSRGQTQTYEQYV. The CDR3 bases are TGTGCCAGCAGCAGGGGACAGACCCAGACCTACGAGCAGTACGTC.

This clonotype has just a few counts. An end of the junction differs from the germline gene, which may be a read error. The gene calls are TRBV6-5 and TRBJ1-2, with 7 positions matching TRBD1. The CDR3 extends over 14 amino acids. Germline loops: CDR1 MNHEY, CDR2 SVGAGI. The CDR3: CVSSSQGPRYGYTF. The CDR3 nucleotides are TGTGTCAGCAGCTCACAGGGGCCGAGATATGGCTACACCTTC.

V gene TRBV4-1 combines with J gene TRBJ2-5; 8 bases agree with TRBD1. V shed 4 bases and J 5 bases; nucleotides not matched to a gene: 6. CDR3 size: 14 residues. CDR1 is MGHRA, CDR2 YSYEKL, per germline. CDR3 nucleotides: TGCGCCAGCAGCCCTTCAGGGGGCGGTGAGACCCAGTACTTC. Its translation: CASSPSGGGETQYF.

About this clonotype itself: This may come from a read error, since a much larger clone is one base off. The chain has TRBV10-3 and TRBJ2-2, with TRBD1 identical over 9 bases. Germline CDR1 reads ENHRY; CDR2 reads SYGVKD. J lost 2 bases, V lost 11 bases, and 6 bases had no gene match. The CDR3 is 14 amino acids. CDR3 sequence reads: CAGATGGNTGELFF. The CDR3 nucleotides are TGTGCCGGCGCAACAGGGGGCAACACCGGGGAGCTGTTTTTT.

This rearrangement joins TRBV5-1 to TRBJ2-3; 8 bases are a match to TRBD2. Unmatched junction bases numbered 14, after V lost 4 bases and J lost 7 bases. The CDR3 is 16 amino acids. Germline V gene sequence: CDR1 SGHRS, CDR2 YFSETQ. The CDR3 DNA is TGCGCCAGCAGCCCCGATACGGGGGGGGTCCCTAATACGCAGTATTTT. As protein: CASSPDTGGVPNTQYF.

This clonotype was detected only a few times. J is TRBJ2-1 and V is TRBV7-9, with a possible D match to TRBD2 (7 bases). V dropped 5 bases and J dropped 6 bases, with 14 bases sitting between them. This CDR3 has 14 amino acids. Germline CDR1 is SEHNR and CDR2 is FQNEAQ (reference sequence). The CDR3 sequence: CASSRGGGGNEQFF. The CDR3 nucleotides read TGTGCCAGCAGCAGGGGGGGCGGGGGCAATGAGCAGTTCTTC.

The chain is built from TRBV5-1 and TRBJ2-6, with no clear D. The CDR3 covers 15 residues. Germline V gene sequence: CDR1 SGHRS, CDR2 YFSETQ. V lost 0 bases, J lost 4 bases, and 8 bases lay in between. CDR3 sequence reads: CASSLEVGGANVLTF. For the CDR3, the DNA is TGCGCCAGCAGCTTGGAAGTGGGAGGGGCCAACGTCCTGACTTTC. The full variable domain, with the rest looked up from reference TRBV5-1 and TRBJ2-6, is KAGVTQTPRYLIKTRGQQVTLSCSPISGHRSVSWYQQTPGQGLQFLFEYFSETQRNKGNFPGRFSGRQFSNSRSEMNVSTLELGDSALYLCASSLEVGGANVLTFGAGSRLTVL.

This clonotype was found once. Compared with germline, one end of the junction differs, possibly owing to a read error. The rearrangement uses TRBV11-1 and TRBJ2-1; D remains ambiguous. There are 18 residues in the CDR3. The germline V gene has CDR1 SGHAT and CDR2 FQDESV (reference sequence). CDR3 in DNA: TGTGTCAGTAGCTTACTCGCTGGCGCGGTTCGCTCCTACAACGAGCAGTTCTTC. Encoded protein: CVSSLLAGAVRSYNEQFF. The variable domain in full, with the rest retrieved from reference TRBV11-1 and TRBJ2-1, is EAEVAQSPRYKITEKSQAVAFWCDPISGHATLYWYRQILGQGPELLVQFQDESVVDDSQLPKDRFSAERLKGVDSTLKIQPAELGDSAMYLCVSSLLAGAVRSYNEQFFGPGTRLTVL.

The chain joins TRBV28 to TRBJ2-7, with a tentative D call TRBD2 (5 bases). Per germline, CDR1 MDHEN and CDR2 SYDVKM. There are 14 residues in the CDR3. The V and J ends lost 5 bases and 11 bases respectively, with 22 bases between them. The CDR3 region has the DNA TGTGCCAGCAGTCCAACCGTAGCGACCCGTGGGGAGTACTTC. Its translation is CASSPTVATRGEYF.

This chain links TRBV6-6 with TRBJ2-7; a weak D match, TRBD2 (6 bases). Germline CDR1 MNHNY, CDR2 SVGAGI (reference sequence). This CDR3 is 16 amino acids long. Trimming stripped 9 bases from V and 5 bases from J, with 26 bases between. DNA of the CDR3: TGTGCCAGTACCCCACTCTTAGCGGTAGGGAGAAACGAGCAGTACTTC. Amino acid sequence: CASTPLLAVGRNEQYF.

A note on this clonotype: One junction end does not reproduce the germline sequence, and a read error may be involved. The V gene is TRBV6-5, the J gene TRBJ2-1; tentative D call: TRBD2 (5 bases). Germline V gene lookup returns CDR1 MNHEY and CDR2 SVGAGI. The CDR3 length is 15 residues. Here the CDR3 reads CASIYSISDGLEQFF. CDR3 in DNA: TGTGCCAGCATTTACTCGATTAGCGATGGTTTGGAGCAGTTCTTC.

Of note for this clonotype: With a much larger clone just one base away, this may be a read error. The genes are TRBV7-8 and TRBJ2-1; no definite D call. The V gene lost 7 bases and the J gene lost 1 base, with 11 bases spanning the gap. Germline loops: CDR1 SGHVS, CDR2 FQNEAQ. This CDR3 region has 14 residues. CDR3 coding DNA: TGTGCCAGCAACCCCTCCTCGTCCTACAATGAGCAGTTCTTC. Translation: CASNPSSSYNEQFF.

On this clonotype: A much larger clonotype is one base distant, so this may be a read error. The genes are TRBV4-3 and TRBJ1-4; D not resolved. The germline gives CDR1 LGHNA, CDR2 YSLEER. Trimming left V 0 bases short and J 10 bases short, with 9 bases between. CDR3 size: 13 residues. CDR3 DNA sequence: TGCGCCAGCAGCCAAGATTGGCGAGGAAAACTGTTTTTT. Protein product: CASSQDWRGKLFF.

Comment on this clonotype: Just one base apart from a much larger clone, this may be a read error. The gene calls are TRBV4-1 and TRBJ1-3; no reliable D call. Trimming removed 4 bases from V and 2 bases from J, with 9 bases in between. The CDR3 is made up of 14 amino acids. CDR1 is MGHRA and CDR2 is YSYEKL in the germline V gene. Here the CDR3 DNA reads TGCGCCAGCAGCCCAGCCGGGGCTGGAAACACCATATATTTT. Translating gives CASSPAGAGNTIYF.

The genes are TRBV5-1 and TRBJ2-3; no clear D. CDR3 size: 14 residues. The germline V gene encodes CDR1 SGHRS and CDR2 YFSETQ. This CDR3 is CTCSLELRKDTQYF. Written as DNA, the CDR3 is TGCACCTGCAGCTTGGAATTGCGGAAGGATACGCAGTATTTT.